The rows below give T cell receptor beta chains drawn from one sample of a study of T cell responses to AZD1222 COVID-19 vaccine. Assay: immunoSEQ multiplex PCR; the TCRdb copy retains only in-frame clones and omits some. Among about 130,000 clones, roughly 92% were seen once, and the ten largest hold roughly 1%. Sequenced material: peripheral blood, taken 28 days after the second AZD1222 dose. These receptors all stem from an adult who received the AZD1222 COVID-19 vaccine. Each CDR3 is given with its conserved first and last residue. Fields, in order: CDR3 length, V gene, D gene, clone size, J gene, CDR3 DNA, CDR3 protein. A D gene is named only where the DNA matches it firmly. Size tells how often a clone was seen (once, few, many) or the class of an expanded clone, and some rows leave it out.

CDR3 length: 15
V gene: TRBV6-5
D gene: .
clone size: .
J gene: TRBJ2-7
CDR3 DNA: TGTGCCAGCAGTTACTCGAATAGGAACTCATACGAGCAGTACTTC
CDR3 protein: CASSYSNRNSYEQYF

CDR3 length: 17
V gene: TRBV11-2
D gene: .
clone size: .
J gene: TRBJ2-3
CDR3 DNA: TGTGCCAGCAGCTTCCCGTCATGGGGTCCTGGTGCAGATACGCAGTATTTT
CDR3 protein: CASSFPSWGPGADTQYF

CDR3 length: 11
V gene: TRBV25-1
D gene: .
clone size: once
J gene: TRBJ1-4
CDR3 DNA: TGTGCCAGCACTGAAGGTGTTCTACTGTTTTTT
CDR3 protein: CASTEGVLLFF

CDR3 length: 15
V gene: TRBV18
D gene: .
clone size: .
J gene: TRBJ1-1
CDR3 DNA: TGTGCCAGCTCGCCATTTGGGCTGGGGAACACTGAAGCTTTCTTT
CDR3 protein: CASSPFGLGNTEAFF

CDR3 length: 13
V gene: TRBV18
D gene: .
clone size: few
J gene: TRBJ2-7
CDR3 DNA: TGTGCCAGCTCACCTCTCACCGAGCTCGAGCAGTACTTC
CDR3 protein: CASSPLTELEQYF

CDR3 length: 13
V gene: TRBV7-9
D gene: TRBD2
clone size: once
J gene: TRBJ2-1
CDR3 DNA: TGTGCCAGCAGCTGGCGGGGGAACAATGAGCAGTTCTTC
CDR3 protein: CASSWRGNNEQFF

CDR3 length: 18
V gene: TRBV4-3
D gene: .
clone size: .
J gene: TRBJ2-1
CDR3 DNA: TGCGCCAGCAGCCCTGCGAATCCTAGCGCCCGCTCCTACAATGAGCAGTTCTTC
CDR3 protein: CASSPANPSARSYNEQFF

CDR3 length: 15
V gene: TRBV5-5
D gene: .
clone size: .
J gene: TRBJ1-5
CDR3 DNA: TGTGCCAGCAGCTTGGGCCCGGAGGGGCATCAGCCCCAGCATTTT
CDR3 protein: CASSLGPEGHQPQHF

CDR3 length: 12
V gene: TRBV24-1
D gene: .
clone size: .
J gene: TRBJ1-2
CDR3 DNA: TGTGCCACCAGTGATCAGCTGGATGGCTACACCTTC
CDR3 protein: CATSDQLDGYTF

CDR3 length: 12
V gene: TRBV3-1/TRBV3-2
D gene: .
clone size: .
J gene: TRBJ1-1
CDR3 DNA: TGTGCCAGCAGCCAAGAGAGGAGGGCACCGTTCTTT
CDR3 protein: CASSQERRAPFF

CDR3 length: 16
V gene: TRBV2
D gene: .
clone size: .
J gene: TRBJ1-4
CDR3 DNA: TGTGCCAGCAGGAGACAGACCCGTGCAACTAATGAAAAACTGTTTTTT
CDR3 protein: CASRRQTRATNEKLFF

CDR3 length: 17
V gene: TRBV4-2
D gene: .
clone size: .
J gene: TRBJ1-5
CDR3 DNA: TGTGCCAGCAGCCAAACTATGACAGTATATAGCAATCAGCCCCAGCATTTT
CDR3 protein: CASSQTMTVYSNQPQHF

CDR3 length: 14
V gene: TRBV7-2
D gene: TRBD2
clone size: .
J gene: TRBJ2-1
CDR3 DNA: TGTGCCAGCAGCCGCCGGACTAGCGAGAATGAGCAGTTCTTC
CDR3 protein: CASSRRTSENEQFF

CDR3 length: 13
V gene: TRBV7-7
D gene: TRBD1
clone size: .
J gene: TRBJ1-5
CDR3 DNA: TGTGCCAGCAGCTCAGGACAGGGGCAGCCCCAGCATTTT
CDR3 protein: CASSSGQGQPQHF

CDR3 length: 16
V gene: TRBV28
D gene: .
clone size: .
J gene: TRBJ2-2
CDR3 DNA: TGTGCCAGCAGGGGGGCCGGGACAACGAACACCGGGGAGCTGTTTTTT
CDR3 protein: CASRGAGTTNTGELFF

CDR3 length: 12
V gene: TRBV14
D gene: .
clone size: .
J gene: TRBJ2-7
CDR3 DNA: TGTGCCAGCAGCAAACCTCCAGGGTTGCAGTACTTC
CDR3 protein: CASSKPPGLQYF

CDR3 length: 16
V gene: TRBV7-2
D gene: TRBD1
clone size: .
J gene: TRBJ2-3
CDR3 DNA: TGTGCCAGCACCTCTTGGGGGACAGGGCGGGGAGATACGCAGTATTTT
CDR3 protein: CASTSWGTGRGDTQYF

CDR3 length: 14
V gene: TRBV5-1
D gene: .
clone size: .
J gene: TRBJ2-4
CDR3 DNA: TGCGCCAGCAGCTTACCCTCCCTCAAAAACATTCAGTACTTC
CDR3 protein: CASSLPSLKNIQYF

CDR3 length: 20
V gene: TRBV18
D gene: .
clone size: .
J gene: TRBJ2-6
CDR3 DNA: TGTGCCAGCTCACCTCCTTCAGGGCGTTCGGTTCCCTCCGGGGCCAACGTCCTGACTTTC
CDR3 protein: CASSPPSGRSVPSGANVLTF

CDR3 length: 14
V gene: TRBV5-1
D gene: .
clone size: .
J gene: TRBJ1-3
CDR3 DNA: TGCGCCAGCAGCGAGGGAACCTCTGGAAACACCATATATTTT
CDR3 protein: CASSEGTSGNTIYF

CDR3 length: 14
V gene: TRBV19
D gene: .
clone size: .
J gene: TRBJ1-5
CDR3 DNA: TGTGCCAGTAGTATAGACGGGACCAGGAGGCCCCAGCATTTT
CDR3 protein: CASSIDGTRRPQHF

CDR3 length: 13
V gene: TRBV19
D gene: .
clone size: .
J gene: TRBJ1-1
CDR3 DNA: TGTGCCAGTATGCGCAACCTGAACACTGAAGCTTTCTTT
CDR3 protein: CASMRNLNTEAFF

CDR3 length: 18
V gene: TRBV25-1
D gene: .
clone size: .
J gene: TRBJ2-1
CDR3 DNA: TGTGCCAGCAGTGAATATCCCCCCACGGGTTCATCCTACAATGAGCAGTTCTTC
CDR3 protein: CASSEYPPTGSSYNEQFF

CDR3 length: 14
V gene: TRBV7-9
D gene: TRBD1
clone size: .
J gene: TRBJ2-5
CDR3 DNA: TGTGCCAGCAGCTTTGACAGGGAACAAGAGACCCAGTACTTC
CDR3 protein: CASSFDREQETQYF

CDR3 length: 12
V gene: TRBV9
D gene: .
clone size: .
J gene: TRBJ1-2
CDR3 DNA: TGTGCCAGCAGCGACTCCGCGTCGGGCTACACCTTC
CDR3 protein: CASSDSASGYTF

CDR3 length: 15
V gene: TRBV27
D gene: .
clone size: .
J gene: TRBJ2-5
CDR3 DNA: TGTGCCAGCAGTTTACTCCCGGACGGCCAAGAGACCCAGTACTTC
CDR3 protein: CASSLLPDGQETQYF

CDR3 length: 14
V gene: TRBV7-9
D gene: .
clone size: .
J gene: TRBJ1-2
CDR3 DNA: TGTGCCAGCAGCTTGATTGGGTTTGGACCGAGGGTTGTATTC
CDR3 protein: CASSLIGFGPRVVF

CDR3 length: 13
V gene: TRBV6-2/TRBV6-3
D gene: .
clone size: once
J gene: TRBJ1-2
CDR3 DNA: TGTGCCAGCAGTTACCCTAAGGACTGGGGCTACACCTTC
CDR3 protein: CASSYPKDWGYTF

CDR3 length: 12
V gene: TRBV6-1
D gene: .
clone size: .
J gene: TRBJ1-2
CDR3 DNA: TGTGCCAGCAGTGAACCCGGGTACGGCTACACCTTC
CDR3 protein: CASSEPGYGYTF

CDR3 length: 13
V gene: TRBV7-8
D gene: .
clone size: .
J gene: TRBJ1-5
CDR3 DNA: TGTGCCAGCAGCTTAGTATCCGATCAGCCCCAGCATTTT
CDR3 protein: CASSLVSDQPQHF

CDR3 length: 16
V gene: TRBV7-9
D gene: TRBD1
clone size: .
J gene: TRBJ2-2
CDR3 DNA: TGTGCCATCCACCCGATGGGACAGGGGGGCACCGGGGAGCTGTTTTTT
CDR3 protein: CAIHPMGQGGTGELFF

CDR3 length: 15
V gene: TRBV30
D gene: .
clone size: once
J gene: TRBJ1-1
CDR3 DNA: TGTGCCTGGAGCGTCAGTGGCCGGCAGAACACTGAAGCTTTCTTT
CDR3 protein: CAWSVSGRQNTEAFF

CDR3 length: 16
V gene: TRBV7-9
D gene: .
clone size: .
J gene: TRBJ2-1
CDR3 DNA: TGTGCCAGCAGCCCAGGGGGCGGGAGGGCCTACAATGAGCAGTTCTTC
CDR3 protein: CASSPGGGRAYNEQFF

CDR3 length: 13
V gene: TRBV27
D gene: .
clone size: .
J gene: TRBJ1-2
CDR3 DNA: TGTGCCAGCAGTTTATCGAGGGCCGAGGGCTACACCTTC
CDR3 protein: CASSLSRAEGYTF

CDR3 length: 14
V gene: TRBV27
D gene: .
clone size: .
J gene: TRBJ2-1
CDR3 DNA: TGTGCCAGCAGTTTGCAGCTAGAAAACAATGAGCAGTTCTTC
CDR3 protein: CASSLQLENNEQFF

CDR3 length: 13
V gene: TRBV15
D gene: .
clone size: .
J gene: TRBJ1-3
CDR3 DNA: TGTGCCACCAGCCTAAACTCTGGAAACACCATATATTTT
CDR3 protein: CATSLNSGNTIYF

CDR3 length: 13
V gene: TRBV28
D gene: .
clone size: .
J gene: TRBJ1-1
CDR3 DNA: TGTGCCGGCCAGGGTCCGGTGGGGACTGAAGCTTTCTTT
CDR3 protein: CAGQGPVGTEAFF

CDR3 length: 14
V gene: TRBV7-2
D gene: TRBD2
clone size: .
J gene: TRBJ2-1
CDR3 DNA: TGTGCCAGCAGTCGGACTAGCGGGACCTATGAGCAGTTCTTC
CDR3 protein: CASSRTSGTYEQFF

CDR3 length: 15
V gene: TRBV28
D gene: TRBD2
clone size: few
J gene: TRBJ2-4
CDR3 DNA: TGTGCCAGCAGTTCGAGCGGGAGCGCCAAAAACATTCAGTACTTC
CDR3 protein: CASSSSGSAKNIQYF

CDR3 length: 16
V gene: TRBV7-8
D gene: .
clone size: once
J gene: TRBJ1-5
CDR3 DNA: TGTGCCAGCAGCTTAGGGCAGGGGAACGGAGATCAGCCCCAGCATTTT
CDR3 protein: CASSLGQGNGDQPQHF

CDR3 length: 13
V gene: TRBV6-2/TRBV6-3
D gene: .
clone size: .
J gene: TRBJ2-2
CDR3 DNA: TGTGCCAGCAGTTACCGGGACACCGGGGAGCTGTTTTTT
CDR3 protein: CASSYRDTGELFF

CDR3 length: 14
V gene: TRBV6-2/TRBV6-3
D gene: .
clone size: .
J gene: TRBJ1-2
CDR3 DNA: TGTGCCAGCAGTTACGACCACAGGGTCGATGGCTACACCTTC
CDR3 protein: CASSYDHRVDGYTF

CDR3 length: 11
V gene: TRBV29-1
D gene: .
clone size: .
J gene: TRBJ2-7
CDR3 DNA: TGCAGCGCTTATGACCCCTACGAGCAGTACTTC
CDR3 protein: CSAYDPYEQYF

CDR3 length: 17
V gene: TRBV5-6
D gene: TRBD2
clone size: .
J gene: TRBJ2-7
CDR3 DNA: TGTGCCAGCAGCTTGACTAGCGGGAGGCTAAGCTCCTACGAGCAGTACTTC
CDR3 protein: CASSLTSGRLSSYEQYF

CDR3 length: 14
V gene: TRBV19
D gene: .
clone size: .
J gene: TRBJ2-7
CDR3 DNA: TGTGCCAGTAGTATAGCCCCCAGGGAAGGCGAGCAGTACTTC
CDR3 protein: CASSIAPREGEQYF

CDR3 length: 18
V gene: TRBV19
D gene: .
clone size: once
J gene: TRBJ2-6
CDR3 DNA: TGTGCCAGTAAGAGATTCGGGGGCACCCCCTCTGGGGCCAACGTCCTGACTTTC
CDR3 protein: CASKRFGGTPSGANVLTF